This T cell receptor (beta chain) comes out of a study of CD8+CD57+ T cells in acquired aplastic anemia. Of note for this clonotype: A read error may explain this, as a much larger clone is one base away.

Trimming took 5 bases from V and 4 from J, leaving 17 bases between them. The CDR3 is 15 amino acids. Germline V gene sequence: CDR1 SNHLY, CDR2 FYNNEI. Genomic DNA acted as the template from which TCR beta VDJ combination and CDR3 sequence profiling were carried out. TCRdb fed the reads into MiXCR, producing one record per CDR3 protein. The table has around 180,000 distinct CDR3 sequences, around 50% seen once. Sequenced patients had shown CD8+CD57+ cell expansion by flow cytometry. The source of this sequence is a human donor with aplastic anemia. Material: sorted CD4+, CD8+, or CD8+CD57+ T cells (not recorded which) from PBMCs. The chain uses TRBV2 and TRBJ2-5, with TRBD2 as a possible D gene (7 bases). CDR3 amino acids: CASSFGVGGAETQYF. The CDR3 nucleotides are TGTGCCAGCAGTTTTGGGGTTGGGGGGGCAGAGACCCAGTACTTC.